This paragraph covers one TCR beta chain sequence. Trimming removed 4 bases at V and 11 bases at J, with 10 bases between. Germline V CDR1 and CDR2: KGHDR, SFDVKD. CDR3 size: 12 residues. Patients of the Seattle cohort, enrolled during active infection, were followed longitudinally. The data belong to a study of blood T cell repertoires in COVID-19. Turning to the study itself: The study drew acute and convalescent COVID-19 samples from the United States, Italy and Spain. PBMCs, B-cell-depleted T cells, or T cells provided the cDNA or gDNA that made up the material.

Data came from immunoSEQ multiplex PCR; TCRdb stores just in-frame clones and leaves some out. The data hold 150,000 to 180,000 clones, with 83% observed a single time. The chain couples TRBV24-1 to TRBJ1-4, with a weak D call TRBD1 (5 bases). The sample comprised peripheral blood. The clonotype was recovered from a woman aged 55-69 years with COVID-19, enrolled during active disease. The CDR3 DNA follows: TGTGCCACCAGTGAACGACAGTCCAAACTGTTTTTT. It translates to CATSERQSKLFF.